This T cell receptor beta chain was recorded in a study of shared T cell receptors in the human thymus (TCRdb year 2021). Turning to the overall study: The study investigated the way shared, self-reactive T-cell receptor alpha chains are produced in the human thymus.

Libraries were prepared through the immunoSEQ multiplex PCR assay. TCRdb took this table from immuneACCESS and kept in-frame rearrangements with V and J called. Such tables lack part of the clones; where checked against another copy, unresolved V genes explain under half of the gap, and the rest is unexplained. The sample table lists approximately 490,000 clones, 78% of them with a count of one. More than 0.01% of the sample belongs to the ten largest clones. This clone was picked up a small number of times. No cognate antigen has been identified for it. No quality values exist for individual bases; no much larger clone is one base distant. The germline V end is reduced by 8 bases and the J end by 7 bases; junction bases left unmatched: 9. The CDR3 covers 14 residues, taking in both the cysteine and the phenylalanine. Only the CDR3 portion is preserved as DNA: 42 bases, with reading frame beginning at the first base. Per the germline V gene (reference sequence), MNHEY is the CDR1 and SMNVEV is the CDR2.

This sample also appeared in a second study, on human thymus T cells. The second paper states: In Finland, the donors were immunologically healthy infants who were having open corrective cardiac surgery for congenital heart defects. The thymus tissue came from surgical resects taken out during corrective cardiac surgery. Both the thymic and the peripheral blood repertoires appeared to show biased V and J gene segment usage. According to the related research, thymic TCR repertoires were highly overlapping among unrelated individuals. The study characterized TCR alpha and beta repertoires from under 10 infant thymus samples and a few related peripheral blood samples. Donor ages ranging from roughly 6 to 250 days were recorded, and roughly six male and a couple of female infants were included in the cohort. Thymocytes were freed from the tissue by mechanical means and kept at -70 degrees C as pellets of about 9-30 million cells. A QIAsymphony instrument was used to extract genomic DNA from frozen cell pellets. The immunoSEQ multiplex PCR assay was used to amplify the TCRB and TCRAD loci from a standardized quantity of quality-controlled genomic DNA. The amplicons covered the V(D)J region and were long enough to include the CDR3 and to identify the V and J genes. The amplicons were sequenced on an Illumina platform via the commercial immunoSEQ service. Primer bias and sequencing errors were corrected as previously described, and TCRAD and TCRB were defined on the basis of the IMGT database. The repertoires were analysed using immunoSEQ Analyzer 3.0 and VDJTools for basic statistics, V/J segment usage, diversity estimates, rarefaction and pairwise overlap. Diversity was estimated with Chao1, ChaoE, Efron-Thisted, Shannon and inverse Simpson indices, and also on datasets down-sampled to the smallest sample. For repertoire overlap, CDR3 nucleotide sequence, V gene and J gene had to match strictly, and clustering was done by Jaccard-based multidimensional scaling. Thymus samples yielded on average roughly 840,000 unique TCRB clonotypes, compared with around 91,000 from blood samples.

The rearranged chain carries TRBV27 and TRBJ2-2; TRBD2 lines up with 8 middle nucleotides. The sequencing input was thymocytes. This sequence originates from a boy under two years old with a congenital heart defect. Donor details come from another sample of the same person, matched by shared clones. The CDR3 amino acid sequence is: CASYPGLENGELFF. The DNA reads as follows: TGTGCCAGCTACCCGGGACTAGAGAACGGGGAGCTGTTTTTT.